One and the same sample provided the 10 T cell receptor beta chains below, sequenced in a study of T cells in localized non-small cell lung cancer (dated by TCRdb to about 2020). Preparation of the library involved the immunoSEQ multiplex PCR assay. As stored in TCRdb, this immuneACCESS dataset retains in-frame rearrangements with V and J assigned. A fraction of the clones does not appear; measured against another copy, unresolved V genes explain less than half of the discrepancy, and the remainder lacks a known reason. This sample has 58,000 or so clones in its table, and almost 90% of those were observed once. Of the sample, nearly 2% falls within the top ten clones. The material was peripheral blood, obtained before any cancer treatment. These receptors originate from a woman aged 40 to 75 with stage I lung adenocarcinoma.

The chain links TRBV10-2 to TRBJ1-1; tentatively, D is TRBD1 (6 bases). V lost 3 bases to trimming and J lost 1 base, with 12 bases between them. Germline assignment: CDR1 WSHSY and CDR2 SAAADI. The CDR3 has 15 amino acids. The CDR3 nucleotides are TGCGCCAGCAGTGATCAGGGGCTGGGGAACACTGAAGCTTTCTTT. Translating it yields CASSDQGLGNTEAFF.

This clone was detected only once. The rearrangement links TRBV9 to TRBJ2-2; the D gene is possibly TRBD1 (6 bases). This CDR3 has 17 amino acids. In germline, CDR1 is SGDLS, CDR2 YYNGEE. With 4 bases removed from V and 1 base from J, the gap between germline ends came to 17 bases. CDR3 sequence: CASSLPAWTVNTGELFF. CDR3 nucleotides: TGTGCCAGCAGCCTCCCCGCTTGGACAGTGAACACCGGGGAGCTGTTTTTT.

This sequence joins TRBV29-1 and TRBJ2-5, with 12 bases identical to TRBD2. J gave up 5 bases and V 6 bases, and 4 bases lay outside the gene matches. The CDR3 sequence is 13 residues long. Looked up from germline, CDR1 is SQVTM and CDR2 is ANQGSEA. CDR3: CSVRTSGAETQYF. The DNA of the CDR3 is TGCAGCGTGAGGACTAGCGGGGCGGAGACCCAGTACTTC.

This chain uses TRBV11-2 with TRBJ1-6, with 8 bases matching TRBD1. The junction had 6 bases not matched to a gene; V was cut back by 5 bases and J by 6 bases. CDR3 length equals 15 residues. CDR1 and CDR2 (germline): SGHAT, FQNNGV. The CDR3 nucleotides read TGTGCCAGCAGCCTCGGGACAGGACTTAATTCACCCCTCCACTTT. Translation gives CASSLGTGLNSPLHF.

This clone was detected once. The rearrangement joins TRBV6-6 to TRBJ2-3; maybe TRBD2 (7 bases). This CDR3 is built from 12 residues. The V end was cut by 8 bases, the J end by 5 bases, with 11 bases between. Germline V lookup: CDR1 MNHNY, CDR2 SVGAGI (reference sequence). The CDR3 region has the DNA TGTGCCAGCGGGGGGGCGGAAGATACGCAGTATTTT. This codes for CASGGAEDTQYF.

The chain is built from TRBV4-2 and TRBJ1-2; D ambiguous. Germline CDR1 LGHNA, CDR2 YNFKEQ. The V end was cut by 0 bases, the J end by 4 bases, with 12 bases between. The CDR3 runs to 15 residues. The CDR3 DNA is TGTGCCAGCAGCCAAGACCTGAGGAAGGGCTATGGCTACACCTTC. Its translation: CASSQDLRKGYGYTF.

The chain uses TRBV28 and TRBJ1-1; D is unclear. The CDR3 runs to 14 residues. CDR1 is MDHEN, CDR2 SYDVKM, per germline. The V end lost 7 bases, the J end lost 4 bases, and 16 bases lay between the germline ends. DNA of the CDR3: TGTGCCAGCACGGGATTCGCCTCAGGCACTGAAGCTTTCTTT. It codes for CASTGFASGTEAFF.

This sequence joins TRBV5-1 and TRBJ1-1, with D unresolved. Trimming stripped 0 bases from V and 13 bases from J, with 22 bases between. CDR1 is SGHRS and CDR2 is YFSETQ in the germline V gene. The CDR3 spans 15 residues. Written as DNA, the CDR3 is TGCGCCAGCAGCTTGGGGGTAGGGAATCCCCCCGCCGTTTTCTTT. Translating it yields CASSLGVGNPPAVFF.

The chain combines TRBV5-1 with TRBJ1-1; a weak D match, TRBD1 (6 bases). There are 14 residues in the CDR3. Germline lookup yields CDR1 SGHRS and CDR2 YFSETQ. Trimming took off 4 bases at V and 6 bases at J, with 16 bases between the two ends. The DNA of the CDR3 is TGCGCCAGCAGCCCGGGCGGGGGGCAGGCTGAAGCTTTCTTT. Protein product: CASSPGGGQAEAFF.

This CDR3 is CAMGADTEAFF. The CDR3 DNA sequence: TGTGCCATGGGGGCGGACACTGAAGCTTTCTTT. V and J are TRBV10-3 and TRBJ1-1; TRBD1 is a possible D gene (6 bases). Per germline, CDR1 ENHRY and CDR2 SYGVKD. The CDR3 is 11 amino acids. Trimming shortened V by 9 bases and J by 3 bases, and 8 bases separated the two germline ends.